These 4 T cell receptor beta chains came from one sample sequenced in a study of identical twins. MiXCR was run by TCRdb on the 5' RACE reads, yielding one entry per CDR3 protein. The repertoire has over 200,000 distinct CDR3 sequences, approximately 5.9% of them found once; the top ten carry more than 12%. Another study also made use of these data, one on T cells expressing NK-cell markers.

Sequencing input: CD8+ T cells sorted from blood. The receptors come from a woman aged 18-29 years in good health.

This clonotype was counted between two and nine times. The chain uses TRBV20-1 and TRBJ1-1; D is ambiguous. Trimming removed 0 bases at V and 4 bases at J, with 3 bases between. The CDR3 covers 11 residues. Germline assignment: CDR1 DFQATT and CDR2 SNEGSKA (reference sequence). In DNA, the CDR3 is TGCAGTGCTAGAGAGGGCACTGAAGCTTTCTTT. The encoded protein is CSAREGTEAFF.

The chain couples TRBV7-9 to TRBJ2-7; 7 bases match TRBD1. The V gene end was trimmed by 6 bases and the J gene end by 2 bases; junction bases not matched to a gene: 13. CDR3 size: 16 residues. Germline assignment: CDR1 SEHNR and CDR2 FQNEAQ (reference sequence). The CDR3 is CASSPPDPGQTYEQYF. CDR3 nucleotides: TGTGCCAGCAGTCCCCCAGATCCGGGACAGACCTACGAGCAGTACTTC.

This chain's CDR3 is CASSQPGSGGAPEQFF. CDR3 sequence (DNA): TGCGCCAGCAGCCAGCCAGGGAGCGGGGGGGCCCCTGAGCAGTTCTTC. The V and J genes are TRBV5-1 and TRBJ2-1, with 10 nucleotides matching TRBD2. CDR1 is SGHRS and CDR2 is YFSETQ in the germline V gene. Trimming took 4 bases from V and 9 from J; bases not matched to a gene: 13. This CDR3 spans 16 amino acids. The full variable domain, in which reference TRBV5-1 and TRBJ2-1 provide the parts outside the CDR3, is KAGVTQTPRYLIKTRGQQVTLSCSPISGHRSVSWYQQTPGQGLQFLFEYFSETQRNKGNFPGRFSGRQFSNSRSEMNVSTLELGDSALYLCASSQPGSGGAPEQFFGPGTRLTVL.

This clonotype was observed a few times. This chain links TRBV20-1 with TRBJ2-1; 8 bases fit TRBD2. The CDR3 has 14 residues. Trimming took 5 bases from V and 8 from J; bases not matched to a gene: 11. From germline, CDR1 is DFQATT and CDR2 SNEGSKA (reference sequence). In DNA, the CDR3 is TGCAGTGCTGATACCGGGACTAGGCGTGATGAGCAGTTCTTC. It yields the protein CSADTGTRRDEQFF.